This TCR beta chain was recovered during a study of blood T cell repertoires in COVID-19 (dated by TCRdb to between 2020 and 2021). Regarding the research as a whole: Samples from collaborators originated in the United States, Italy and Spain and spanned both the acute and convalescent phases of COVID-19. The prospective study material was composed of cDNA or gDNA derived from T cells, B-cell-depleted T cells, or PBMCs. Deeply sampled blood TCRbeta repertoires from subjects exposed to, actively infected with, or recovered from COVID-19 were included in the dataset. The repertoires were released in a freely available public database intended as a resource for research on the immune response to SARS-CoV-2. Samples were obtained from the ongoing ImmuneRACE study (first 160 participants) and from about 1,300 subjects provided by 6 global collaborators. The sample metadata nearly always contained a de-identified subject ID, COVID-19 status, age in years and sex. Where available, HLA class I and class II types were obtained from metadata supplied by the sample provider rather than from assay-based typing.

One collaborating source in Seattle enrolled patients while the patients were actively infected and followed the patients over time throughout the course of disease. Whole blood was collected in K2EDTA tubes by collaborating institutions according to the institutions' own protocols. For TCRbeta analysis, collaborators shipped samples in one of three forms: frozen whole blood, isolated PBMCs, or DNA extracted from either of those sample types. This clone has a single count. There is no known antigen for this receptor. No base-level quality is on record; no much larger clone is a single base apart. Findings and caveats that apply to the study as a whole: The amount of clinical and demographic metadata varied by source and participant and was provided uncurated.

Its CDR3 holds 14 amino acids, cysteine through phenylalanine. Only the CDR3 region is kept as DNA, spanning 42 bases read in frame from base 1. CDR1 LNHDA and CDR2 SQIVND were looked up in the germline V gene (reference sequence). V gives up 4 bases and J gives up 0 bases, and the segment between their germline ends measures 9 bases. The immunoSEQ Assay, a bias-controlled multiplex PCR, was used to amplify TCRbeta CDR3 regions from genomic DNA. Per the original workflow: The number of nucleated cells in each sample was estimated from the amplification of reference gene primers within the assay. Sequence reads were collapsed and filtered to measure the absolute abundance of every unique TCRbeta CDR3 rearrangement. Productive Simpson clonality was computed per sample as the square root of Simpson's diversity index over productive rearrangements. TCRdb holds this immuneACCESS table with in-frame rearrangements only. Some clones are missing; in checked studies, unresolved V genes explain under half, and the rest has no known cause. Clone size and V and J calls were adopted from that table, with D and trimming inferred from the DNA. For this sample there are 140,000 to 150,000 clones; roughly 89% appear just once. The ten largest clones capture almost 9% of the sample.

This receptor was obtained from a man aged 30 to 39 with COVID-19, enrolled during active disease. This sequence uses TRBV19 and TRBJ1-2; TRBD1 could be the D gene, as 5 bases match. The sequenced material came from peripheral blood. The bases read TGTGCCAGTAGTACCCAACAGGCTAACTATGGCTACACCTTC. Protein translation: CASSTQQANYGYTF.